The rows below give T cell receptor beta chains drawn from one sample of a study of shared clonotypes between healthy human individuals. Only in-frame clones appear in the TCRdb table, and some are missing; sequencing was by immunoSEQ multiplex PCR. The sample holds some 2 million clones; about 94% are singletons and the top ten take 1.2%. Sequenced input: naive CD8+ T cells sorted from blood. The receptors here all came from a man younger than 30 in good health. CDR3s include the opening cysteine and the closing phenylalanine or tryptophan. A D gene is named only where the DNA matches it firmly. Expanded clones are given a class, and other clones once, few, many or no size at all.

size: once; D: .; J: TRBJ2-2; V: TRBV4-1; CDR3: CASSQADLNTGELFF; DNA: TGCGCCAGCAGCCAGGCGGATCTTAACACCGGGGAGCTGTTTTTT
size: once; D: .; J: TRBJ2-2; V: TRBV2; CDR3: CASRVTNPGSNTGELFF; DNA: TGTGCCAGCAGAGTCACCAATCCCGGATCGAACACCGGGGAGCTGTTTTTT
size: .; D: TRBD1; J: TRBJ1-2; V: TRBV19; CDR3: CASSRGTAYGYTF; DNA: TGTGCCAGTAGTAGGGGGACAGCTTATGGCTACACCTTC
size: .; D: .; J: TRBJ2-2; V: TRBV30; CDR3: CAWSETYTGELFF; DNA: TGTGCCTGGAGCGAGACGTACACCGGGGAGCTGTTTTTT
size: .; D: .; J: TRBJ1-5; V: TRBV2; CDR3: CASSELFRRDQPQHF; DNA: TGTGCCAGCAGTGAATTGTTCAGGAGGGATCAGCCCCAGCATTTT
size: few; D: .; J: TRBJ1-5; V: TRBV2; CDR3: CASSETTPSNQPQHF; DNA: TGTGCCAGCAGTGAGACTACCCCAAGCAATCAGCCCCAGCATTTT
size: .; D: .; J: TRBJ2-7; V: TRBV10-1; CDR3: CASSLGPVEKEQYF; DNA: TGCGCCAGCAGTTTGGGACCCGTCGAGAAGGAGCAGTACTTC
size: once; D: .; J: TRBJ1-1; V: TRBV6-6; CDR3: CASSYSAVNTEAFF; DNA: TGTGCCAGCAGTTACTCGGCAGTAAACACTGAAGCTTTCTTT
size: .; D: .; J: TRBJ2-7; V: TRBV5-4; CDR3: CASSWGDSYEQYF; DNA: TGTGCCAGCAGCTGGGGGGACTCCTACGAGCAGTACTTC
size: .; D: .; J: TRBJ2-7; V: TRBV5-5; CDR3: CASSSSGLNYEQYF; DNA: TGTGCCAGCAGCTCCTCCGGACTTAATTACGAGCAGTACTTC
size: .; D: TRBD2; J: TRBJ2-1; V: TRBV5-4; CDR3: CASRRTSGGLNEQFF; DNA: TGTGCCAGCCGACGGACTAGCGGGGGTCTGAATGAGCAGTTCTTC
size: once; D: .; J: TRBJ2-1; V: TRBV5-1; CDR3: CASSLVLDSTGNEQFF; DNA: TGCGCCAGCAGCTTGGTTTTGGACAGTACAGGCAATGAGCAGTTCTTC
size: few; D: .; J: TRBJ1-2; V: TRBV4-1; CDR3: CASSQLSANYGYTF; DNA: TGCGCCAGCAGCCAACTTAGTGCTAACTATGGCTACACCTTC
size: .; D: TRBD2; J: TRBJ2-2; V: TRBV29-1; CDR3: CSVEETDSGRISGELFF; DNA: TGCAGCGTTGAAGAGACCGATAGCGGGAGGATATCCGGGGAGCTGTTTTTT
size: .; D: TRBD1; J: TRBJ1-1; V: TRBV4-1; CDR3: CASSSRQGWPEAFF; DNA: TGCGCCAGCAGCTCACGACAGGGGTGGCCTGAAGCTTTCTTT
size: .; D: .; J: TRBJ1-2; V: TRBV6-6; CDR3: CAIQEGGAGYTF; DNA: TGTGCCATCCAGGAGGGTGGCGCGGGCTACACCTTC
size: many; D: TRBD2; J: TRBJ2-1; V: TRBV7-9; CDR3: CASSLATGLAGGFYNEQFF; DNA: TGTGCCAGCAGCTTAGCGACGGGACTAGCGGGAGGATTCTACAATGAGCAGTTCTTC
size: .; D: .; J: TRBJ1-1; V: TRBV4-1; CDR3: CASSQGRTEAFF; DNA: TGCGCCAGCAGCCAAGGTCGGACTGAAGCTTTCTTT
size: .; D: .; J: TRBJ2-7; V: TRBV6-1; CDR3: CASSDRGLRGNEQYF; DNA: TGTGCCAGCAGTGATAGGGGACTCCGGGGAAACGAGCAGTACTTC
size: .; D: .; J: TRBJ1-5; V: TRBV9; CDR3: CASSWSDSNQPQHF; DNA: TGTGCCAGCAGCTGGTCAGATAGCAATCAGCCCCAGCATTTT
size: .; D: TRBD1; J: TRBJ2-1; V: TRBV4-3; CDR3: CASSQDSGTVNEQFF; DNA: TGCGCCAGCAGCCAAGATTCGGGGACAGTCAATGAGCAGTTCTTC
size: .; D: .; J: TRBJ2-3; V: TRBV25-1; CDR3: CASSDLEYTDTQYF; DNA: TGTGCCAGCAGTGACTTAGAGTACACAGATACGCAGTATTTT
size: .; D: TRBD1; J: TRBJ2-2; V: TRBV7-9; CDR3: CASSSRDRGIGELFF; DNA: TGTGCCAGCAGCTCGCGGGACAGGGGGATCGGGGAGCTGTTTTTT
size: once; D: .; J: TRBJ2-7; V: TRBV5-1; CDR3: CASSLGQEPYEQYF; DNA: TGCGCCAGCAGCTTGGGACAGGAGCCCTACGAGCAGTACTTC
size: .; D: .; J: TRBJ2-7; V: TRBV7-9; CDR3: CASSLAELYEQYF; DNA: TGTGCCAGCAGCTTAGCGGAACTCTACGAGCAGTACTTC
size: .; D: TRBD1; J: TRBJ1-2; V: TRBV28; CDR3: CASSLPDREGLYGYTF; DNA: TGTGCCAGCAGTTTACCGGACAGGGAGGGACTTTATGGCTACACCTTC
size: .; D: TRBD2; J: TRBJ2-3; V: TRBV6-5; CDR3: CASSYLAGGDTQYF; DNA: TGTGCCAGCAGTTATCTAGCGGGGGGAGATACGCAGTATTTT
size: .; D: .; J: TRBJ1-2; V: TRBV4-1; CDR3: CASSHIKSGYGYTF; DNA: TGCGCCAGCAGCCATATTAAGTCAGGGTATGGCTACACCTTC
size: .; D: .; J: TRBJ1-4; V: TRBV5-4; CDR3: CASSRLRAFDEKLFF; DNA: TGTGCCAGCAGCCGGTTGAGGGCTTTCGATGAAAAACTGTTTTTT
size: .; D: TRBD1; J: TRBJ1-2; V: TRBV4-1; CDR3: CASSQGRQGVDGYTF; DNA: TGCGCCAGCAGCCAAGGACGGCAGGGGGTAGATGGCTACACCTTC
size: .; D: TRBD1; J: TRBJ2-7; V: TRBV6-1; CDR3: CASSVGQGYYEQYF; DNA: TGTGCCAGCAGTGTCGGACAGGGGTACTACGAGCAGTACTTC